This note documents a single TCR beta chain sequence. This table comes from immunoSEQ multiplex PCR, and its TCRdb copy is limited to in-frame clones, with some not included. Here the sample spans fewer than 120,000 clones, 65% to 90% being singletons. The data are from a study of blood T cell repertoires in COVID-19. The TCR comes from a woman aged 60-75 years with acute or convalescent COVID-19. The sample comprised peripheral blood.

CDR3 region: CASSSGGLQETQYF. In DNA form, the CDR3 reads TGTGCCTCTAGCTCAGGGGGACTCCAAGAGACCCAGTACTTC. V gene TRBV10-3 combines with J gene TRBJ2-5; weak D call: TRBD1 (7 bases). The CDR3 totals 14 residues. Between the trimmed V and J ends, which lost 11 bases and 1 base, there was a span of 17 bases. Germline loops: CDR1 ENHRY, CDR2 SYGVKD.